This T cell receptor (beta chain) stems from a study of blood T cell repertoires in COVID-19. The overall study: The United States, Italy and Spain were the sources of the acute and convalescent COVID-19 samples.

Original handling: Reference gene primer amplification gave nucleated cell count estimates. Repertoires were generated with immunoSEQ multiplex PCR, while TCRdb's copy carries only in-frame clones and drops some. V and J calls and clone size are given by that table; D and trimming were obtained from the DNA. The sample consists of around 180,000 clones, around 87% of them appearing once. This clone was observed once. Sample: peripheral blood. This receptor was identified in a middle-aged man with active or convalescent COVID-19.

This CDR3 reads CSARRGNGYTF. In DNA form, the CDR3 reads TGCAGTGCTAGAAGGGGAAATGGCTACACCTTC. The rearrangement uses TRBV20-1 and TRBJ1-2; tentative D call: TRBD1 (5 bases). Deletions cut 2 bases from V and 6 bases from J, with 7 bases between. The CDR3 length is 11 residues. CDR1 is DFQATT, CDR2 SNEGSKA, per germline (reference sequence).